This T cell receptor beta chain was sequenced during a study of T cell changes during pregnancy in multiple sclerosis. Some clones are missing from TCRdb's copy, which holds only in-frame ones; the method was immunoSEQ multiplex PCR. The sample includes tens of thousands of clones, about nine tenths of them seen just once. CDR3 size: 16 residues. The ends lost 2 bases at V and 1 base at J; junction bases unmatched: 7. Germline V gene lookup returns CDR1 SGHDT and CDR2 YYEEEE. Sequences were derived from peripheral blood, sampled in the second trimester of pregnancy. The clonotype was recovered from a female donor in good health, enrolled as a control in a pregnancy study. V is TRBV5-6 and J is TRBJ2-3, with TRBD1 matching over 7 bases. The CDR3 DNA is TGTGCCAGCAGCTTTGGATGGGACAGCGGCACAGATACGCAGTATTTT. Translating gives CASSFGWDSGTDTQYF.